This T cell receptor (beta chain) was captured by sequencing in a study of identical twins. Study-level results: It was possible that invariant MAIT and iNKT cells partly confounded the zero-insertion analyses.

On this clonotype itself: Its specificity is not known.

Germline V gene sequence: CDR1 SEHNR, CDR2 FQNEAQ (reference sequence). The CDR3 loop spans 14 amino acids. V shed 11 bases and J 0 bases; nucleotides not matched to a gene: 6. TCRdb reanalysed the 5' RACE reads using MiXCR and keeps one entry per CDR3 protein. Counted here are more than 1.5 million distinct CDR3 sequences, about 30% occurring once; the ten biggest clones make up around 0.25%. This chain joins TRBV7-9 and TRBJ1-1; 10 nucleotides align to TRBD1. This receptor was obtained from a newborn girl in good health. Sequenced input: cord blood. Here the CDR3 DNA reads TGTGCCCCGAGACAGGGGGCTGTGAACACTGAAGCTTTCTTT. Translating gives CAPRQGAVNTEAFF.